Listed below are T cell receptor beta chains from one sample, sequenced in a study of shared T cell receptors in the human thymus. Some clones are missing from TCRdb's copy, which holds only in-frame ones; the method was immunoSEQ multiplex PCR. The sample carries around 730,000 clones, approximately 83% recorded once. This sample was also put to use in a study of human thymus T cells.

Sequencing was carried out using thymocytes. The source is a girl in the first two years of life with a congenital heart defect. CDR3s include the opening cysteine and the closing phenylalanine or tryptophan. The order of the fields is V gene, D gene, clone size, J gene, CDR3 protein, CDR3 DNA. A D gene is named only where the DNA matches it firmly. Only part of the rows carry a size: once, few, many, or a class if the clone is expanded.

TRBV4-1,TRBD1,NA,TRBJ1-5,CASSQGTGYSNQPQHF,TGCGCCAGCAGCCAAGGGACAGGCTATAGCAATCAGCCCCAGCATTTT
TRBV6-5,TRBD1,NA,TRBJ1-2,CASSYRDRGLSGGYTF,TGTGCCAGCAGCTACCGGGACAGGGGGCTGTCGGGGGGCTACACCTTC
TRBV6-5,TRBD1,once,TRBJ2-1,CASSLGQGLYNEQFF,TGTGCCAGCAGCCTCGGACAGGGGCTCTACAATGAGCAGTTCTTC
TRBV15,TRBD1,NA,TRBJ2-3,CATSRERQGDGTDTQYF,TGTGCCACCAGCAGAGAACGACAGGGGGACGGAACAGATACGCAGTATTTT
TRBV5-1,NA,once,TRBJ2-7,CASSLVSGEYEQYF,TGCGCCAGCAGCTTGGTATCCGGTGAGTACGAGCAGTACTTC
TRBV7-2,TRBD2,NA,TRBJ2-7,CASSSQTSEYEQYF,TGTGCCAGCAGCTCGCAGACTAGCGAGTACGAGCAGTACTTC
TRBV5-1,NA,NA,TRBJ2-4,CASSLAYRTLYTKNIQYF,TGCGCCAGCAGCTTGGCGTACAGAACCCTATATACCAAAAACATTCAGTACTTC
TRBV7-9,TRBD1,once,TRBJ2-7,CASSHTGTVSSYEQYF,TGTGCCAGCAGCCACACCGGGACAGTAAGCTCCTACGAGCAGTACTTC
TRBV5-1,NA,NA,TRBJ1-1,CASSLAPGMITEAFF,TGCGCCAGCAGCTTGGCCCCGGGGATGATAACTGAAGCTTTCTTT
TRBV11-2,NA,NA,TRBJ1-4,CASSLDRGGGFGEKLFF,TGTGCCAGCAGCTTAGATAGGGGCGGGGGGTTCGGAGAAAAACTGTTTTTT
TRBV6-4,NA,NA,TRBJ2-1,CASSLRGPPSYNEQFF,TGTGCCAGCAGCTTGCGGGGGCCACCTAGTTACAATGAGCAGTTCTTC
TRBV6-5,NA,NA,TRBJ1-1,CASSYSQGLGTEAFF,TGTGCCAGCAGTTACTCCCAGGGGTTGGGGACTGAAGCTTTCTTT
TRBV5-1,NA,NA,TRBJ2-1,CASSPKQGHVYNEQFF,TGCGCCAGCAGCCCAAAACAGGGTCACGTCTACAATGAGCAGTTCTTC
TRBV5-1,NA,NA,TRBJ1-1,CASSLDSLNTEAFF,TGCGCCAGCAGCTTGGATTCTCTGAACACTGAAGCTTTCTTT
TRBV7-2,TRBD2,NA,TRBJ2-2,CASRLSIQSGAERTGELFF,TGTGCCAGCAGATTAAGCATACAAAGCGGGGCAGAGCGCACCGGGGAGCTGTTTTTT
TRBV25-1,NA,NA,TRBJ2-7,CASSERRLPYEQYF,TGTGCCAGCAGTGAACGGAGGTTACCCTACGAGCAGTACTTC
TRBV19,NA,NA,TRBJ1-2,CASRKAGRGNYGYTF,TGTGCCAGTCGTAAGGCGGGGAGAGGGAACTATGGCTACACCTTC
TRBV4-2,NA,NA,TRBJ1-1,CASSQELGLDSAMNTEAFF,TGTGCCAGCAGCCAAGAATTGGGGCTGGACAGCGCCATGAACACTGAAGCTTTCTTT
TRBV5-1,TRBD1,NA,TRBJ1-2,CASSRTRGENYGYTF,TGCGCCAGCAGCCGCACCAGGGGGGAGAACTATGGCTACACCTTC